These 5 T cell receptor beta chains share one sample of origin, sequenced in a study of blood T cell repertoires in COVID-19. TCRdb's copy holds only in-frame clones and misses some; the assay was immunoSEQ multiplex PCR. The table includes about 120,000 clones, more than 75% detected once. Specimen: peripheral blood. All receptors come from a man between 45 and 60 years old with acute or convalescent COVID-19.

The rearrangement joins TRBV27 to TRBJ2-1, with D unclear. The CDR3 contains 15 residues. Germline CDR1 and CDR2: MNHEY and SMNVEV (reference sequence). The V end lost 2 bases, the J end lost 2 bases, and 10 bases lay between the germline ends. CDR3 protein: CASSLVAGAYNEQFF. The CDR3 DNA reads TGTGCCAGCAGTTTAGTCGCAGGCGCCTACAATGAGCAGTTCTTC.

This rearrangement joins TRBV7-2 to TRBJ2-7, with a weak D call TRBD1 (5 bases). Germline V lookup: CDR1 SGHTA, CDR2 FQGNSA. The CDR3 covers 14 residues. Trimming pared 2 bases from V and 3 bases from J, leaving 11 bases between. CDR3 bases: TGTGCCAGCAGCTTATTTTCAGGGATCTACGAGCAGTACTTC. Translated, it gives CASSLFSGIYEQYF.

This clone was seen a single time. This chain links TRBV6-5 with TRBJ1-3, with TRBD1 matching 8 bases. Germline values: CDR1 MNHEY, CDR2 SVGAGI. The length of the CDR3 is 16 residues. Losses at the gene ends were 3 bases for V and 0 bases for J; bases not matched to a gene: 4. This CDR3 is CASSYGTGLSGNTIYF. CDR3 bases: TGTGCCAGCAGTTATGGGACAGGACTCTCTGGAAACACCATATATTTT.

The chain has TRBV11-2 and TRBJ2-7, with TRBD1 identical over 10 bases. The germline V gene encodes CDR1 SGHAT and CDR2 FQNNGV. This CDR3 has 15 residues. V lost 5 bases and J lost 5; bases outside the gene matches: 9. The CDR3 nucleotides read TGTGCCAGCAGCCGAACCGGGACAGGGGAGAACGAGCAGTACTTC. It translates to CASSRTGTGENEQYF.

The DNA for the CDR3 is TGTGCCAGCAGCCCACCCCCGGAGCTGGGAGGAGTAGATGAGCAGTTCTTC. It codes for CASSPPPELGGVDEQFF. This rearrangement joins TRBV5-6 to TRBJ2-1; possibly TRBD2 for D (6 bases). CDR3 length: 17 amino acids. Germline-derived CDR1 and CDR2 are SGHDT and YYEEEE. V lost 4 bases and J lost 8, with 25 bases in between.